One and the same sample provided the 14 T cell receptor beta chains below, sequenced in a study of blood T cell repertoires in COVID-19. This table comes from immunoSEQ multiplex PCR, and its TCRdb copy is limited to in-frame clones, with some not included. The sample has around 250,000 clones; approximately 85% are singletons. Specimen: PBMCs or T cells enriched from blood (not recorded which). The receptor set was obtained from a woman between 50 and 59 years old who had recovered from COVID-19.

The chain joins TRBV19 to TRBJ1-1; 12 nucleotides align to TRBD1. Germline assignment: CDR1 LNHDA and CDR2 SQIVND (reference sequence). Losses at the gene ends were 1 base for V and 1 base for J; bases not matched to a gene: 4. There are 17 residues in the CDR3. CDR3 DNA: TGTGCCAGTAGTATAGGGGACAGGGGGCCGGAGAACACTGAAGCTTTCTTT. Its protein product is CASSIGDRGPENTEAFF.

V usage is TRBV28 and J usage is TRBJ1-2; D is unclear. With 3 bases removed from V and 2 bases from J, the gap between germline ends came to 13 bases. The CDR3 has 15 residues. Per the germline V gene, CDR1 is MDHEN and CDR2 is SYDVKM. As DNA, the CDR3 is TGTGCCAGCAGTTTGGCGGGGATTGGAAACTATGGCTACACCTTC. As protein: CASSLAGIGNYGYTF.

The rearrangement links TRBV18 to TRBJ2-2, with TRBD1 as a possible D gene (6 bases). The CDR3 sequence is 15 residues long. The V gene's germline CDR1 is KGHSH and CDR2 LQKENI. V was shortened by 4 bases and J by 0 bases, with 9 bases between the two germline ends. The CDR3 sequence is CASSQDRPNTGELFF. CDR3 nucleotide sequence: TGTGCCAGCTCACAAGACAGGCCGAACACCGGGGAGCTGTTTTTT.

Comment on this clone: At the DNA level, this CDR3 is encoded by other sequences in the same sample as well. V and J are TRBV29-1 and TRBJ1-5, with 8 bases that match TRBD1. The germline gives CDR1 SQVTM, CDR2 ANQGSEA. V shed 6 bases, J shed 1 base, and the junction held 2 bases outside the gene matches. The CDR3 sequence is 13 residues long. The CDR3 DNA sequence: TGCAGCGTCAGGACAGGGAGCAATCAGCCCCAGCATTTT. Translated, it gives CSVRTGSNQPQHF. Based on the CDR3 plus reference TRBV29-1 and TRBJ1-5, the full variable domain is SAVISQKPSRDICQRGTSLTIQCQVDSQVTMMFWYRQQPGQSLTLIATANQGSEATYESGFVIDKFPISRPNLTFSTLTVSNMSPEDSSIYLCSVRTGSNQPQHFGDGTRLSIL.

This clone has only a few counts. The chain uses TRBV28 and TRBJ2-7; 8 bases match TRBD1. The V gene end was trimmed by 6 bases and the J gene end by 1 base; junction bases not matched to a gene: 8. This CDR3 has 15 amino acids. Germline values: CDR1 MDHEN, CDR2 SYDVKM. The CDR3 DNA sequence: TGTGCCAGCAGGTCACCCGGGACAGGTTCCTACGAGCAGTACTTC. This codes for CASRSPGTGSYEQYF.

CDR3 nucleotide sequence: TGTGCCAGCAATCTGGCGGCGGGGTATGGCTACACCTTC. Translation gives CASNLAAGYGYTF. J is TRBJ1-2 and V is TRBV6-6; D is unresolved. The CDR3 length is 13 residues. V was cut by 7 bases and J by 5 bases, with 14 bases left in between. Germline values: CDR1 MNHNY, CDR2 SVGAGI (reference sequence).

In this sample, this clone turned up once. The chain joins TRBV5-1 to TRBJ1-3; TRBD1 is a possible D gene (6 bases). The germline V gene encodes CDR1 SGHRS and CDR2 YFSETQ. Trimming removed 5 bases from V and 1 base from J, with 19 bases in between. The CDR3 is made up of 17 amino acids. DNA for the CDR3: TGCGCCAGCAGTCCGAGCGGGGGGCGCTTATCTGGAAACACCATATATTTT. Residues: CASSPSGGRLSGNTIYF.

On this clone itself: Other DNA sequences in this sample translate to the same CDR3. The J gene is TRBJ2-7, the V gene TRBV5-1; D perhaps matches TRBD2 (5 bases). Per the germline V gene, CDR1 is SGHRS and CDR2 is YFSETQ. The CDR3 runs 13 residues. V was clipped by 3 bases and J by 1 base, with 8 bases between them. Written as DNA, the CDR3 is TGCGCCAGCAGCTCCACGGGATCCTACGAGCAGTACTTC. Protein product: CASSSTGSYEQYF.

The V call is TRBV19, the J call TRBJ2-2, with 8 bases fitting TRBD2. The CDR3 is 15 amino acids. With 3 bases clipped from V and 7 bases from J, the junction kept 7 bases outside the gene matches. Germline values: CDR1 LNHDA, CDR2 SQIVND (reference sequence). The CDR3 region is CASSISAGGGGELFF. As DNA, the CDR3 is TGTGCCAGTAGTATTTCGGCGGGAGGAGGCGGGGAGCTGTTTTTT.

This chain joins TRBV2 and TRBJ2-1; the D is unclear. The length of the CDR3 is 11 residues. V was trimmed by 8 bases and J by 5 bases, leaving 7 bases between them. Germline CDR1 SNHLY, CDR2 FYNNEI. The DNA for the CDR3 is TGTGCCAGCCGGGTTCACAATGAGCAGTTCTTC. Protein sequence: CASRVHNEQFF. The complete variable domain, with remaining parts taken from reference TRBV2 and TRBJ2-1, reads EPEVTQTPSHQVTQMGQEVILRCVPISNHLYFYWYRQILGQKVEFLVSFYNNEISEKSEIFDDQFSVERPDGSNFTLKIRSTKLEDSAMYFCASRVHNEQFFGPGTRLTVL.

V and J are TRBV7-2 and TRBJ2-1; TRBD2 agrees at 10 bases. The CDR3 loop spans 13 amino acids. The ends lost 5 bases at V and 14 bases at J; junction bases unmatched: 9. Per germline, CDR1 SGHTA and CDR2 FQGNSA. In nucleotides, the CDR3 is TGTGCCAGCAGCCTCTTTCTAGCGGGAGAAAAGTTCTTC. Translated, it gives CASSLFLAGEKFF. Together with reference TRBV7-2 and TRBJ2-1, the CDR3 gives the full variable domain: GAGVSQSPSNKVTEKGKDVELRCDPISGHTALYWYRQSLGQGLEFLIYFQGNSAPDKSGLPSDRFSAERTGGSVSTLTIQRTQQEDSAVYLCASSLFLAGEKFFGPGTRLTVL.

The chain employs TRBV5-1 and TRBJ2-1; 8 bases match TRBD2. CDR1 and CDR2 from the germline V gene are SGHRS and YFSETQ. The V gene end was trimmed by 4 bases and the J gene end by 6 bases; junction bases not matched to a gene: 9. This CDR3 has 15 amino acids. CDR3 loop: CASSQREGRGNEQFF. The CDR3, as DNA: TGCGCCAGCAGCCAACGGGAGGGCCGGGGCAATGAGCAGTTCTTC.

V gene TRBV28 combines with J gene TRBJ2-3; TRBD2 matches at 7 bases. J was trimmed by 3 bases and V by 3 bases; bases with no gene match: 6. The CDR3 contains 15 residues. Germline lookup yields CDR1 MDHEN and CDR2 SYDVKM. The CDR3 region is CASSFLAGETDTQYF. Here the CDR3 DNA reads TGTGCCAGCAGTTTCTTGGCGGGAGAGACAGATACGCAGTATTTT.

The CDR3 loop is CASSEILAATYEQYF. The CDR3 nucleotides are TGTGCCAGCAGTGAAATTCTAGCGGCAACCTACGAGCAGTACTTC. The chain uses TRBV6-1 and TRBJ2-7; TRBD2 agrees at 7 bases. The CDR3 consists of 15 residues. Germline V gene sequence: CDR1 MNHNS, CDR2 SASEGT. Germline trimming cut 2 bases from V and 2 bases from J; bases unmatched to any gene: 6.